A selection of T cell receptor beta chains follows, all from one sample in a study of T cell changes during pregnancy in multiple sclerosis. Clones were sequenced by immunoSEQ multiplex PCR, and TCRdb holds only the in-frame ones, with some missing. The table shows about 130,000 clones, with about 96% occurring only once. Specimen: peripheral blood, collected after pregnancy. Source of these receptors: a female donor with multiple sclerosis, enrolled in a pregnancy study. Both conserved end residues are part of each CDR3. Fields, in order: clone size, CDR3 length, J gene, D gene, V gene, CDR3 protein, CDR3 DNA. A D gene is named only where the DNA matches it firmly. For some rows the clone size is stated as once, few or many, or as a class when expanded; others skip it.

NA	12	TRBJ1-2	NA	TRBV29-1	CSVGQSNYGYTF	TGCAGCGTTGGACAGTCTAACTATGGCTACACCTTC
NA	13	TRBJ1-5	NA	TRBV7-9	CASSLNGAQPQHF	TGTGCCAGCAGCTTAAATGGGGCTCAGCCCCAGCATTTT
NA	15	TRBJ2-1	TRBD1	TRBV4-1	CASSQARGQSNEQFF	TGCGCCAGCAGCCAAGCCCGGGGACAGTCCAATGAGCAGTTCTTC
few	14	TRBJ1-5	NA	TRBV9	CASPLQGSNQPQHF	TGTGCCAGTCCCCTCCAGGGTAGTAATCAGCCCCAGCATTTT
NA	16	TRBJ1-3	NA	TRBV15	CATSRDAGQSGNTIYF	TGTGCCACCAGCAGAGATGCAGGGCAATCGGGAAACACCATATATTTT
NA	16	TRBJ1-4	NA	TRBV7-9	CASSLAGTRTNEKLFF	TGTGCCAGCAGCTTGGCGGGGACTCGCACTAATGAAAAACTGTTTTTT
NA	19	TRBJ2-3	TRBD2	TRBV9	CASSVQAGGSNPRADTQYF	TGTGCCAGCAGCGTCCAGGCGGGAGGATCCAACCCCCGGGCAGATACGCAGTATTTT
NA	16	TRBJ2-2	TRBD1	TRBV7-9	CASSPTGQVYTGELFF	TGTGCCAGCAGCCCCACGGGACAGGTGTACACCGGGGAGCTGTTTTTT
NA	14	TRBJ2-3	NA	TRBV6-5	CASIPRGAEDTQYF	TGTGCCAGCATCCCCAGGGGGGCTGAAGATACGCAGTATTTT
NA	15	TRBJ2-6	NA	TRBV28	CASSFTGNGANVLTF	TGTGCCAGCAGTTTTACAGGGAATGGGGCCAACGTCCTGACTTTC
once	15	TRBJ1-5	NA	TRBV28	CASSLYSGLDQPQHF	TGTGCCAGCAGTTTATACTCAGGGTTAGATCAGCCCCAGCATTTT
NA	14	TRBJ2-5	NA	TRBV6-5	CASSYSVSQETQYF	TGTGCCAGCAGTTACTCGGTTAGCCAAGAGACCCAGTACTTC
once	16	TRBJ2-7	TRBD2	TRBV7-2	CASSLGPSGSHYEQYF	TGTGCCAGCAGCTTAGGACCTAGCGGCTCACACTACGAGCAGTACTTC
NA	16	TRBJ2-7	NA	TRBV21-1	CASSKPPLAPRYEQYF	TGTGCCAGCAGCAAACCCCCACTAGCGCCCCGTTACGAGCAGTACTTC
NA	15	TRBJ2-1	TRBD1	TRBV27	CASSLRTGAVNEQFF	TGTGCCAGCAGTCTTAGGACAGGGGCCGTAAATGAGCAGTTCTTC
NA	11	TRBJ1-2	NA	TRBV19	CASSIGQVETF	TGTGCCAGTAGTATAGGACAGGTCGAGACCTTC
NA	12	TRBJ2-1	NA	TRBV27	CASSPRRGEQFF	TGTGCCAGCAGCCCACGGAGGGGTGAGCAGTTCTTC
NA	14	TRBJ2-7	TRBD1	TRBV5-1	CASSFGTALSEQYF	TGCGCCAGCAGCTTCGGGACAGCCCTCAGTGAGCAGTACTTC
NA	14	TRBJ2-1	NA	TRBV10-3	CAISEGQSYNEQFF	TGTGCCATCAGTGAGGGACAGTCCTACAATGAGCAGTTCTTC
NA	16	TRBJ2-5	NA	TRBV9	CASSVESGGRGETQYF	TGTGCCAGCAGCGTAGAGAGCGGAGGGAGGGGGGAGACCCAGTACTTC
NA	16	TRBJ2-3	TRBD2	TRBV28	CASSLTAGGWGDTQYF	TGTGCCAGCAGTCTCACCGCGGGAGGCTGGGGAGATACGCAGTATTTT
NA	17	TRBJ2-7	TRBD1	TRBV14	CASSPQQGALQVYEQYF	TGTGCCAGCAGCCCTCAACAGGGGGCTCTTCAGGTCTACGAGCAGTACTTC
NA	16	TRBJ1-2	NA	TRBV7-2	CASSFQGGAWFYGYTF	TGTGCCAGCAGCTTTCAGGGTGGGGCATGGTTCTATGGCTACACCTTC
NA	15	TRBJ2-7	TRBD1	TRBV28	CASSPSGTGGNEQYF	TGTGCCAGCAGTCCATCCGGGACAGGGGGCAACGAGCAGTACTTC
NA	16	TRBJ2-5	NA	TRBV5-6	CASSLVAGEAQETQYF	TGTGCCAGCAGCTTGGTGGCAGGGGAAGCCCAAGAGACCCAGTACTTC
NA	17	TRBJ2-1	TRBD2	TRBV10-3	CAISDPIAGGTYNEQFF	TGTGCCATCAGTGACCCTATAGCGGGAGGAACGTACAATGAGCAGTTCTTC
NA	14	TRBJ2-7	NA	TRBV10-3	CAINGGSIGVEQYF	TGTGCCATCAACGGAGGGTCAATCGGAGTGGAGCAGTACTTC
NA	15	TRBJ1-2	TRBD1	TRBV2	CASLLTGTANYGYTF	TGTGCCAGCCTTCTCACCGGGACAGCGAACTATGGCTACACCTTC
NA	14	TRBJ2-2	NA	TRBV28	CATPDGGNTGELFF	TGTGCCACCCCAGATGGAGGCAACACCGGGGAGCTGTTTTTT
NA	16	TRBJ1-1	TRBD1	TRBV28	CASSFLQGAENTEAFF	TGTGCCAGCAGTTTTCTCCAGGGGGCTGAGAACACTGAAGCTTTCTTT
NA	16	TRBJ2-3	TRBD2	TRBV5-1	CASSLEAGGYTDTQYF	TGCGCCAGCAGCTTGGAGGCGGGAGGGTACACAGATACGCAGTATTTT
NA	16	TRBJ2-5	TRBD2	TRBV28	CASSSPGLAGVETQYF	TGTGCCAGCAGTTCCCCGGGACTAGCGGGAGTAGAGACCCAGTACTTC
NA	13	TRBJ2-3	NA	TRBV2	CASGGAGTDTQYF	TGTGCCAGCGGCGGGGCGGGAACAGATACGCAGTATTTT
NA	14	TRBJ2-4	NA	TRBV28	CASSLFAGMGIQYF	TGTGCCAGCAGTTTATTTGCAGGGATGGGCATTCAGTACTTC
NA	15	TRBJ2-7	TRBD1	TRBV6-5	CASSFTGDRVDEQYF	TGTGCCAGCAGTTTCACGGGGGACAGGGTCGACGAGCAGTACTTC
once	15	TRBJ2-7	NA	TRBV18	CASSPGLPGAYEQYF	TGTGCCAGCTCACCGGGCCTCCCGGGAGCCTACGAGCAGTACTTC
NA	14	TRBJ2-7	NA	TRBV10-3	CAIRIAGRASEQYF	TGTGCCATCAGGATTGCGGGACGGGCGAGCGAGCAGTACTTC
NA	15	TRBJ1-5	TRBD1	TRBV19	CASQGRTGQNQPQHF	TGTGCCAGCCAGGGAAGGACAGGACAAAATCAGCCCCAGCATTTT
NA	17	TRBJ2-2	NA	TRBV4-3	CASSQEHAFANTGELFF	TGCGCCAGCAGCCAAGAGCACGCGTTCGCGAACACCGGGGAGCTGTTTTTT
NA	17	TRBJ2-3	TRBD2	TRBV18	CASSSLTSGSSTDTQYF	TGTGCCAGCTCAAGCCTGACTAGCGGGTCTAGCACAGATACGCAGTATTTT